A single sample is the source of the 28 T cell receptor beta chains below, sequenced in a study of T cells after yellow fever vaccination. TCRdb re-derived calls from the 5' RACE reads in MiXCR, one entry per CDR3 protein. The profile shows about 330,000 distinct CDR3 sequences, 7% to 10% of them singletons. Material: PBMCs, obtained roughly 47 days after the first yellow fever vaccination. These receptors originate from a man between 18 and 29 years old who received the YFV17D yellow fever vaccine.

This clonotype has only a few counts. This sequence joins TRBV9 and TRBJ2-3, with a tentative D call TRBD2 (5 bases). V was trimmed by 5 bases and J by 8 bases, leaving 27 bases between them. The germline V gene encodes CDR1 SGDLS and CDR2 YYNGEE. The CDR3 has 17 residues. The CDR3 DNA follows: TGTGCCAGCAGTGCCTTGTTTGAGCTAGCTCCCCTCTCTACGCAGTATTTT. Its translation: CASSALFELAPLSTQYF.

The V call is TRBV5-4, the J call TRBJ1-2, with TRBD1 identical over 8 bases. This CDR3 has 17 residues. Germline loops: CDR1 SGHNT, CDR2 YYREEE (reference sequence). Germline trimming cut 1 base from V and 1 base from J; bases unmatched to any gene: 9. CDR3 protein: CASSLSFRDRNNYGYTF. The CDR3 bases are TGTGCCAGCAGCTTGAGCTTCAGGGACAGGAATAACTATGGCTACACCTTC.

This clonotype was recorded a few times. The chain links TRBV5-1 to TRBJ1-1; D uncertain. The CDR3 extends over 16 amino acids. V dropped 0 bases and J dropped 3 bases, with 15 bases sitting between them. Germline V lookup: CDR1 SGHRS, CDR2 YFSETQ. The CDR3 is CASSLGPPILDTEAFF. The CDR3 bases are TGCGCCAGCAGCTTGGGGCCGCCGATACTAGACACTGAAGCTTTCTTT.

This clonotype was detected ten times or more. This CDR3 is CASSSSHYNEQFF. Written as DNA, the CDR3 is TGTGCCAGCAGCAGCTCACACTACAATGAGCAGTTCTTC. The rearrangement links TRBV9 to TRBJ2-1, with D hard to call. Germline CDR1 is SGDLS and CDR2 is YYNGEE. V lost 4 bases, J lost 3 bases, and 8 bases lay in between. This CDR3 has 13 amino acids.

This clonotype was seen a few times. The rearrangement joins TRBV7-2 to TRBJ2-5; D call uncertain. V shed 8 bases and J shed 2 bases, with 12 bases lying between them. Per the germline V gene, CDR1 is SGHTA and CDR2 is FQGNSA. The CDR3 is 13 amino acids. The CDR3 reads CASGRTLQETQYF. Written as DNA, the CDR3 is TGTGCCAGCGGGCGGACCTTGCAAGAGACCCAGTACTTC.

The V gene is TRBV10-2, the J gene TRBJ2-7; D may be TRBD2 (6 bases). Trimming shortened V by 8 bases and J by 3 bases, and 14 bases separated the two germline ends. The V gene's germline CDR1 is WSHSY and CDR2 SAAADI. The CDR3 is made up of 13 amino acids. The CDR3 reads CASDTSPGYEQYF. The CDR3 DNA follows: TGCGCCAGCGATACTAGCCCGGGCTACGAGCAGTACTTC.

This clonotype was observed a few times. The CDR3 sequence: CASRWTPVNPSGANVLTF. The CDR3 DNA sequence: TGTGCCAGCAGGTGGACTCCGGTAAATCCCTCTGGGGCCAACGTCCTGACTTTC. The chain couples TRBV11-2 to TRBJ2-6, with a tentative D call TRBD2 (5 bases). The CDR3 covers 18 residues. Deletions cut 6 bases from V and 0 bases from J, with 18 bases between. Germline loops: CDR1 SGHAT, CDR2 FQNNGV.

Many counts were recorded for this clonotype. The chain couples TRBV5-1 to TRBJ2-2, with 7 bases identical to TRBD1. V lost 7 bases to trimming and J lost 2 bases; unmatched junction nucleotides: 8. Germline CDR1 SGHRS, CDR2 YFSETQ. The CDR3 has 15 residues. The CDR3 here is CASSSGQSNTGELFF. The CDR3 DNA sequence: TGCGCCAGCTCGTCGGGACAGAGTAACACCGGGGAGCTGTTTTTT.

The V call is TRBV11-2, the J call TRBJ1-1; no clear D gene. Looked up from germline, CDR1 is SGHAT and CDR2 is FQNNGV. Trimming pared 0 bases from V and 8 bases from J, leaving 13 bases between. The CDR3 length is 14 residues. CDR3 loop: CASSLDPVDDEAFF. CDR3 DNA sequence: TGTGCCAGCAGCTTAGACCCCGTCGATGACGAAGCTTTCTTT.

The rearrangement uses TRBV20-1 and TRBJ1-1; D may be TRBD1 (6 bases). V lost 6 bases and J 5 bases, leaving 16 bases between the germline ends. CDR1 is DFQATT, CDR2 SNEGSKA, per germline (reference sequence). The CDR3 is 13 residues long. CDR3: CSAPDRRMTEAFF. CDR3 in DNA: TGCAGTGCCCCCGACAGGAGGATGACTGAAGCTTTCTTT.

This clonotype was seen a handful of times. CDR3 sequence (DNA): TGCGCCAGCAGCTTCCTCGGAACAGGGGCGGATACGCAGTATTTT. Translating it yields CASSFLGTGADTQYF. The V gene is TRBV5-1, the J gene TRBJ2-3; the match to TRBD1 covers 7 bases. The J segment lost 6 bases and the V segment lost 2 bases, leaving 9 bases of the junction unmatched. The CDR3 is 15 residues long. Germline assignment: CDR1 SGHRS and CDR2 YFSETQ. Full variable domain (outside the CDR3, taken from reference TRBV5-1 and TRBJ2-3): KAGVTQTPRYLIKTRGQQVTLSCSPISGHRSVSWYQQTPGQGLQFLFEYFSETQRNKGNFPGRFSGRQFSNSRSEMNVSTLELGDSALYLCASSFLGTGADTQYFGPGTRLTVL.

This clonotype was seen only a few times. The chain carries TRBV5-1 and TRBJ2-5; TRBD1 matches at 9 bases. CDR1 and CDR2 (germline): SGHRS, YFSETQ. This CDR3 has 16 residues. V gave up 4 bases and J gave up 4 bases; unmatched junction bases: 11. The CDR3 bases are TGCGCCAGCAGCGCGCTGCCGGGACAGGGCCCAGAGACCCAGTACTTC. Its translation: CASSALPGQGPETQYF.

The chain recombines TRBV2 with TRBJ2-7; TRBD1 might be the D (5 bases). The germline CDR1 and CDR2 sequences are SNHLY and FYNNEI. The CDR3 covers 12 residues. V was trimmed by 4 bases and J by 3 bases, leaving 7 bases between them. For the CDR3, the DNA is TGTGCCAGCAGTGTCCAGGGCTACGAGCAGTACGTC. It translates to CASSVQGYEQYV.

This clonotype has only a few counts. In nucleotides, the CDR3 is TGTGCCAGCAGCTCCGCAGCGGGACCCCTCCACTTT. This encodes CASSSAAGPLHF. The rearrangement uses TRBV7-8 and TRBJ1-6; D gene unclear. Per the germline V gene, CDR1 is SGHVS and CDR2 is FQNEAQ. Trimming pared 4 bases from V and 12 bases from J, leaving 10 bases between. CDR3 length: 12 amino acids.

The chain links TRBV7-9 to TRBJ1-6; D ambiguous. This CDR3 has 14 residues. V was pared by 2 bases and J by 9 bases, with 11 bases between. CDR1 is SEHNR, CDR2 FQNEAQ, per germline (reference sequence). The DNA for the CDR3 is TGTGCCAGCAGCTTAAAAGACCAAACTTCACCCCTCCACTTT. Residues: CASSLKDQTSPLHF.

In this sample, this clonotype turned up many times. The rearrangement uses TRBV5-1 and TRBJ1-6, with D possibly being TRBD1 (6 bases). V lost 4 bases, J lost 5 bases, and 10 bases lay in between. The CDR3 loop spans 14 amino acids. Germline-derived CDR1 and CDR2 are SGHRS and YFSETQ. CDR3 region: CASSNQGHNSPLHF. The CDR3 DNA reads as TGCGCCAGCAGCAATCAGGGGCATAATTCACCCCTCCACTTT.

This clonotype showed up many times. The chain carries TRBV12-3 or TRBV12-4 and TRBJ2-5; no clear D. V lost 3 bases to trimming and J lost 2 bases, with 7 bases between them. The CDR3 sequence is 13 residues long. The CDR3 protein is CASSFVGQETQYF. CDR3 nucleotide sequence: TGTGCCAGCAGTTTCGTCGGTCAAGAGACCCAGTACTTC.

The chain uses TRBV7-3 and TRBJ2-7, with D unclear. This CDR3 spans 13 amino acids. V dropped 1 base and J dropped 5 bases, with 9 bases sitting between them. The germline gives CDR1 SGHTA, CDR2 FQGTGA. The CDR3 reads CASSLRPLNEQYF. Here the CDR3 DNA reads TGTGCCAGCAGCTTAAGACCCTTAAACGAGCAGTACTTC.

This clonotype was found a few times. The chain links TRBV30 to TRBJ2-6; a possible D gene is TRBD1 (6 bases). The ends were cut back, 3 bases at V and 0 bases at J, with 12 bases in the middle. Germline-derived CDR1 and CDR2 are GTSNPN and SVGIG (reference sequence). This CDR3 has 16 residues. CDR3 protein: CAWSQGQVSGANVLTF. CDR3 DNA: TGTGCCTGGAGCCAGGGGCAGGTCTCTGGGGCCAACGTCCTGACTTTC.

This chain links TRBV29-1 with TRBJ2-5; perhaps TRBD1 as D (6 bases). The CDR3 loop spans 13 amino acids. The V end lost 8 bases, the J end lost 1 base, and 14 bases lay between the germline ends. Germline lookup yields CDR1 SQVTM and CDR2 ANQGSEA. In DNA form, the CDR3 reads TGCAGCTCCAAGAGGGGGACCCAAGAGACCCAGTACTTC. It translates to CSSKRGTQETQYF.

This clonotype was seen many times. The J gene is TRBJ2-3, the V gene TRBV5-1; unclear D gene. This CDR3 is 15 amino acids long. Trimming removed 3 bases at V and 0 bases at J, with 11 bases between. Germline V gene data show CDR1 as SGHRS and CDR2 as YFSETQ. CDR3 DNA sequence: TGCGCCAGCAGCTACTCCCCCTCTAGCACAGATACGCAGTATTTT. Protein sequence: CASSYSPSSTDTQYF.

Written as DNA, the CDR3 is TGTGCCAGCAGCCGAGATACACCGGACAGGGCCTCCGTC. Its protein product is CASSRDTPDRASV. V is TRBV11-1 and J is TRBJ2-7; 8 positions match TRBD1. The germline V gene encodes CDR1 SGHAT and CDR2 FQDESV (reference sequence). The CDR3 is 13 residues long.

The CDR3 region has the DNA TGTGCCAGCAGCGCCACAGGCCTATTGACCTACGAGCAGTACTTC. Translating it yields CASSATGLLTYEQYF. This chain uses TRBV11-1 with TRBJ2-7; possible D gene TRBD1, 5 bases. Trimming removed 5 bases from V and 2 bases from J, with 16 bases in between. The germline gives CDR1 SGHAT, CDR2 FQDESV (reference sequence). This CDR3 spans 15 amino acids.

This clonotype came up a few times. This chain connects TRBV7-8 to TRBJ1-4, with D tentatively TRBD1 (5 bases). Looked up from germline, CDR1 is SGHVS and CDR2 is FQNEAQ. This CDR3 is built from 16 residues. The V end was cut by 5 bases, the J end by 3 bases, with 16 bases between. CDR3 sequence: CASSGPRGVANEKLFF. DNA for the CDR3: TGTGCCAGCAGCGGGCCAAGGGGCGTTGCTAATGAAAAACTGTTTTTT.

The CDR3 DNA follows: TGTGCCAGCAGTACGGGCCTTAGCTCCTACGAGCAGTACTTC. It encodes CASSTGLSSYEQYF. V gene TRBV25-1 combines with J gene TRBJ2-7; D not resolved. Per germline, CDR1 MGHDK and CDR2 SYGVNS. The CDR3 totals 14 residues. V lost 5 bases to trimming and J lost 0 bases, with 11 bases between them.

The genes are TRBV4-2 and TRBJ1-5; no definite D call. CDR3 length equals 15 residues. Per germline, CDR1 LGHNA and CDR2 YNFKEQ. V gave up 0 bases and J gave up 7 bases, with 13 bases separating them. In DNA, the CDR3 is TGTGCCAGCAGCCAAGATCAGTCTCCGGGCCAGCCCCAGCATTTT. Protein sequence: CASSQDQSPGQPQHF.

This clonotype was observed a handful of times. The chain carries TRBV7-9 and TRBJ2-6; perhaps TRBD1 as D (5 bases). The germline V gene has CDR1 SEHNR and CDR2 FQNEAQ (reference sequence). The CDR3 is 16 residues long. The V and J ends lost 5 bases and 1 base respectively, with 12 bases between them. Here the CDR3 reads CASSPPGFSGANVLTF. CDR3 bases: TGTGCCAGCAGCCCCCCAGGGTTTTCTGGGGCCAACGTCCTGACTTTC.

The V gene is TRBV5-1, the J gene TRBJ2-3; D is ambiguous. Trimming removed 5 bases from V and 6 bases from J, with 16 bases in between. The germline gives CDR1 SGHRS, CDR2 YFSETQ. The CDR3 contains 14 residues. The CDR3 loop is CASRTGLLTDTQYF. CDR3 bases: TGCGCCAGCAGAACGGGTCTGTTGACCGATACGCAGTATTTT.